The 23 T cell receptor beta chains given below trace back to one sample, sequenced in a study of identical twins. TCRdb used MiXCR to reprocess the 5' RACE reads, holding one entry per CDR3 protein. Of about 470,000 distinct CDR3 sequences in the sample, 20% to 25% were seen once. The same sample was also used in a study of T cells expressing NK-cell markers.

Sequences were obtained from CD4+ T cells sorted from blood. These receptors were taken from a woman aged 18-29 years in good health.

In its sample, this clonotype was seen a few times. The chain carries TRBV6-2 or TRBV6-3 and TRBJ2-7, with TRBD1 as a possible D gene (5 bases). Germline V gene data show CDR1 as MNHEY and CDR2 as SVGEGT. The length of the CDR3 is 16 residues. Deletions cut 5 bases from V and 0 bases from J, with 17 bases between. The CDR3 DNA is TGTGCCAGCAGTCCACTATACAGGAAGAGCTCCTACGAGCAGTACTTC. This gives the protein CASSPLYRKSSYEQYF.

The gene calls are TRBV7-9 and TRBJ2-3; no firm D call. The CDR3 sequence is 14 residues long. The germline gives CDR1 SEHNR, CDR2 FQNEAQ (reference sequence). Trimming shortened V by 2 bases and J by 5 bases, and 11 bases separated the two germline ends. This CDR3 is CASSLRTSGDTQYF. The CDR3 nucleotides read TGTGCCAGCAGCTTAAGGACCTCTGGAGATACGCAGTATTTT.

This clonotype was counted only a few times. In DNA, the CDR3 is TGTGCCAGCAGCTGGCGGCGACAAACCGATTACAATGAGCAGTTCTTC. This codes for CASSWRRQTDYNEQFF. The chain recombines TRBV7-2 with TRBJ2-1; unclear D gene. Germline loops: CDR1 SGHTA, CDR2 FQGNSA. The CDR3 has 16 amino acids. Trimming removed 4 bases from V and 4 bases from J, with 17 bases in between.

The rearrangement uses TRBV29-1 and TRBJ2-1; 7 nucleotides match TRBD2. The CDR3 is 15 amino acids. The V segment lost 8 bases and the J segment 7 bases; nucleotides outside the gene matches: 17. Germline V gene data show CDR1 as SQVTM and CDR2 as ANQGSEA. The CDR3 nucleotides are TGCAGCTCTCCATTGGGCGGGAGTTTCAGTAATGAGCAGTTCTTC. This gives the protein CSSPLGGSFSNEQFF.

The sample holds a few counts of this clonotype. CDR3 DNA sequence: TGTGCCAGCAGCGTCCTGACTAGCGGGTTTCTCGGCACAGATACGCAGTATTTT. Translated, it gives CASSVLTSGFLGTDTQYF. This chain links TRBV9 with TRBJ2-3; 10 positions match TRBD2. Trimming removed 2 bases from V and 1 base from J; junction bases left unmatched: 10. Germline CDR1 reads SGDLS; CDR2 reads YYNGEE. There are 18 residues in the CDR3.

This chain links TRBV5-6 with TRBJ2-3; D may match TRBD1 or TRBD2 (5 bases each). Germline CDR1 reads SGHDT; CDR2 reads YYEEEE. The V and J ends lost 4 bases and 3 bases respectively, with 15 bases between them. The CDR3 runs 15 residues. DNA for the CDR3: TGTGCCAGCAGCCCCCCCAAAGGGACGACAGATACGCAGTATTTT. Protein sequence: CASSPPKGTTDTQYF.

This clonotype was detected only a few times. The chain joins TRBV14 to TRBJ1-5; unclear D gene. Germline V lookup: CDR1 SGHDN, CDR2 FVKESK. The CDR3 runs to 12 residues. Trimming took 1 base from V and 6 from J, leaving 4 bases between them. CDR3 sequence (DNA): TGTGCCAGCAGCCAAGGCGTTCAGCCCCAGCATTTT. This sequence encodes CASSQGVQPQHF.

The gene calls are TRBV7-2 and TRBJ2-5, with 9 nucleotides matching TRBD2. The V segment lost 1 base and the J segment 4 bases; nucleotides outside the gene matches: 4. The CDR3 has 15 residues. Germline assignment: CDR1 SGHTA and CDR2 FQGNSA. The CDR3 is CASSLVNSGRETQYF. CDR3 nucleotides: TGTGCCAGCAGCTTAGTAAATAGCGGGAGAGAGACCCAGTACTTC.

The chain has TRBV3-1 and TRBJ2-3; a possible D gene is TRBD1 (7 bases). This CDR3 spans 16 amino acids. The V end was cut by 1 base, the J end by 3 bases, with 14 bases between. Germline V gene lookup returns CDR1 LGHDT and CDR2 YNNKEL (reference sequence). The chain's CDR3 is CASSQVWRGQTDTQYF. In DNA form, the CDR3 reads TGTGCCAGCAGCCAAGTTTGGCGGGGACAGACAGATACGCAGTATTTT.

This clonotype was counted a few times. The rearrangement uses TRBV20-1 and TRBJ2-2, with TRBD2 as a possible D gene (6 bases). Per the germline V gene, CDR1 is DFQATT and CDR2 is SNEGSKA (reference sequence). The CDR3 has 13 amino acids. The V end was cut by 6 bases, the J end by 1 base, with 9 bases between. DNA for the CDR3: TGCAGTGCGGAGGAGGGGAACACCGGGGAGCTGTTTTTT. Translation: CSAEEGNTGELFF.

This clonotype was seen only a few times. V gene TRBV20-1 combines with J gene TRBJ1-6, with 7 bases fitting TRBD1. Germline V gives CDR1 DFQATT, CDR2 SNEGSKA (reference sequence). The CDR3 contains 13 residues. V trimming: 6 bases; J trimming: 5 bases; junction bases outside the gene matches: 4. This CDR3 is CSAGGTDNSPLHF. Here the CDR3 DNA reads TGCAGTGCAGGGGGGACAGATAATTCACCCCTCCACTTT.

The rearrangement links TRBV7-9 to TRBJ1-2; D is unclear. The length of the CDR3 is 13 residues. V was clipped by 0 bases and J by 7 bases, with 9 bases between them. Per germline, CDR1 SEHNR and CDR2 FQNEAQ (reference sequence). This CDR3 reads CASSLASGAGYTF. CDR3 nucleotides: TGTGCCAGCAGCTTAGCCTCCGGTGCTGGCTACACCTTC.

The sample holds a few counts of this clonotype. The V gene is TRBV12-3 or TRBV12-4, the J gene TRBJ2-7, with TRBD1 identical over 12 bases. This CDR3 region has 18 residues. Trimming removed 6 bases from V and 6 bases from J; junction bases left unmatched: 18. The CDR3 nucleotides are TGTGCCAGCAGCCCCCAGTCCCCGGGACAGGGGGCGAGGGGCGAGCAGTACTTC. It codes for CASSPQSPGQGARGEQYF.

This rearrangement joins TRBV2 to TRBJ1-6, with D perhaps matching TRBD1 (5 bases). V was cut by 2 bases and J by 7 bases, with 9 bases left in between. Germline loops: CDR1 SNHLY, CDR2 FYNNEI. There are 14 residues in the CDR3. The CDR3 region is CASSEWGGNSPLHF. DNA of the CDR3: TGTGCCAGCAGTGAATGGGGGGGAAATTCACCCCTCCACTTT.

A few counts support this clonotype. The V call is TRBV5-1, the J call TRBJ1-1; TRBD1 matches 7 bases. The V gene's germline CDR1 is SGHRS and CDR2 YFSETQ. The V segment lost 2 bases and the J segment 1 base; nucleotides outside the gene matches: 5. CDR3 size: 15 residues. The CDR3 region has the DNA TGCGCCAGCAGCTTCCTAGGACAGGAGAACACTGAAGCTTTCTTT. It encodes CASSFLGQENTEAFF.

The chain has TRBV5-6 and TRBJ1-2; no clear D gene. Germline-derived CDR1 and CDR2 are SGHDT and YYEEEE. Deletions cut 4 bases from V and 4 bases from J, with 14 bases between. This CDR3 comprises 14 residues. CDR3 amino acids: CASSLTGGSYGYTF. Written as DNA, the CDR3 is TGTGCCAGCAGCCTGACGGGAGGGTCCTATGGCTACACCTTC.

The genes are TRBV4-3 and TRBJ2-2; either TRBD1 or TRBD2 may supply D (7 bases each). V shed 4 bases and J shed 5 bases, with 23 bases lying between them. CDR1 LGHNA and CDR2 YSLEER come from the germline V gene. The CDR3 runs to 18 residues. Here the CDR3 reads CASSLSPPRQGGTGELFF. In DNA form, the CDR3 reads TGCGCCAGCAGCCTTTCCCCCCCGAGACAGGGAGGGACCGGGGAGCTGTTTTTT.

The chain carries TRBV6-2 or TRBV6-3 and TRBJ2-3; tentative D call: TRBD2 (5 bases). The germline CDR1 and CDR2 sequences are MNHEY and SVGEGT. Trimming left V 2 bases short and J 2 bases short, with 14 bases between. This CDR3 has 16 residues. The CDR3 reads CASSYPGEGPTDTQYF. In DNA, the CDR3 is TGTGCCAGCAGTTACCCCGGGGAAGGCCCCACAGATACGCAGTATTTT.

The chain carries TRBV28 and TRBJ2-3; 9 nucleotides line up with TRBD2. CDR1 is MDHEN and CDR2 is SYDVKM in the germline V gene. The CDR3 loop spans 16 amino acids. Losses at the gene ends were 4 bases for V and 0 bases for J; bases not matched to a gene: 5. For the CDR3, the DNA is TGTGCCAGCAGTTCCAGGACTAGCGTTAGCACAGATACGCAGTATTTT. Encoded protein: CASSSRTSVSTDTQYF.

V usage is TRBV10-3 and J usage is TRBJ2-7; 7 bases are a match to TRBD1. The CDR3 is 13 amino acids. The V gene end was trimmed by 8 bases and the J gene end by 0 bases; junction bases not matched to a gene: 4. Per the germline V gene, CDR1 is ENHRY and CDR2 is SYGVKD. The CDR3, as DNA: TGTGCCATCGCGGACAGGAGCTCCTACGAGCAGTACTTC. Translated: CAIADRSSYEQYF.

This chain joins TRBV29-1 and TRBJ2-1; 14 bases map to TRBD2. The germline V gene encodes CDR1 SQVTM and CDR2 ANQGSEA. J was trimmed by 8 bases and V by 3 bases; bases with no gene match: 6. The CDR3 consists of 15 residues. The chain's CDR3 is CSVDLWGLAGDEQFF. CDR3 DNA: TGCAGCGTTGACCTCTGGGGACTAGCGGGAGATGAGCAGTTCTTC.

This clonotype is classed as medium-sized. The chain joins TRBV29-1 to TRBJ2-3, with 9 bases aligning to TRBD1. Germline CDR1 SQVTM, CDR2 ANQGSEA. This CDR3 region has 14 residues. With V trimmed by 4 bases and J by 2 bases, 4 bases remained unmatched. Here the CDR3 DNA reads TGCAGCGTTGCCGGGACAGGGATCACAGATACGCAGTATTTT. Its protein is CSVAGTGITDTQYF.

The chain uses TRBV7-9 and TRBJ2-7; TRBD1 or TRBD2 may be the D gene (5 bases each). From germline, CDR1 is SEHNR and CDR2 FQNEAQ (reference sequence). V was cut by 8 bases and J by 7 bases, with 18 bases left in between. The CDR3 consists of 13 residues. The CDR3 nucleotides are TGTGCCAGCGGGGAGACAGCCCGGGAAGAGCAGTACTTC. Its translation is CASGETAREEQYF.